This is a list of T cell receptor beta chains from one sample in a study of control samples from healthy donors and cancer patients. Using immunoSEQ multiplex PCR, the repertoire was profiled, and TCRdb retains in-frame clones only, with some absent. The sample has some 100,000 clones, 79% seen once. The sequenced sample consisted of blood. The receptor set was obtained from a woman aged 30 to 39 in good health. Each CDR3 is given with its conserved first and last residue. The order of the fields is V gene, J gene, D gene, CDR3 protein, CDR3 DNA. The D gene is left open where the match is weak.

TRBV19,TRBJ2-2,-,CASSIGAVGTGELFF,TGTGCCAGTAGTATCGGGGCGGTCGGCACCGGGGAGCTGTTTTTT
TRBV2,TRBJ2-3,TRBD2,CASSEDGGGVFRADTQYF,TGTGCCAGCAGTGAAGATGGCGGGGGGGTTTTTCGGGCCGATACGCAGTATTTT
TRBV7-2,TRBJ2-1,TRBD1,CASSSGTGLNEQFF,TGTGCCAGCAGCTCCGGGACAGGGTTGAATGAGCAGTTCTTC
TRBV12-5,TRBJ2-1,TRBD2,CASGKASGGYNEQFF,TGTGCTAGTGGAAAGGCTAGCGGGGGTTACAATGAGCAGTTCTTC
TRBV9,TRBJ2-2,TRBD2,CASSVNGGAYTGELFF,TGTGCCAGCAGCGTGAACGGGGGGGCCTACACCGGGGAGCTGTTTTTT
TRBV27,TRBJ2-1,-,CASSLSQYNEQFF,TGTGCCAGCAGTTTATCCCAGTACAATGAGCAGTTCTTC
TRBV7-2,TRBJ2-1,TRBD1,CASSDYRDSSYNEQFF,TGTGCCAGCAGCGATTACCGGGACAGCTCCTACAATGAGCAGTTCTTC
TRBV7-8,TRBJ1-1,-,CASSRDRTEAFF,TGTGCCAGCAGCCGAGACAGAACTGAAGCTTTCTTT
TRBV9,TRBJ2-2,-,CASSVAGRGNTGELFF,TGTGCCAGCAGCGTAGCTGGCAGGGGGAACACCGGGGAGCTGTTTTTT
TRBV3-1/TRBV3-2,TRBJ1-2,TRBD1,CASSQTGGSLGGYTF,TGTGCCAGCAGCCAAACAGGGGGCTCCCTAGGAGGCTACACCTTC
TRBV5-8,TRBJ2-2,TRBD2,CASSFQTSQTGELFF,TGTGCCAGCAGCTTTCAGACTAGCCAAACCGGGGAGCTGTTTTTT